Listed below are T cell receptor beta chains from one sample, sequenced in a study of lymphopenia after photon versus proton radiotherapy. Using immunoSEQ multiplex PCR, the repertoire was profiled, and TCRdb retains in-frame clones only, with some absent. The sample has 50,000 to 75,000 clones; approximately 86% are singletons. Sample: peripheral blood, taken from a patient treated with photon-based radiotherapy. All receptors come from a man in his forties or fifties with gastric cancer. Each CDR3 is given with its conserved first and last residue. Each record gives: D gene, clone size, J gene, V gene, CDR3 DNA, CDR3 protein. The D gene is left open where the match is weak. Expanded clones are given a class, and other clones once, few, many or no size at all.

TRBD1	-	TRBJ2-3	TRBV7-3	TGTGCCAGCAGCCACACAGGGGCGGACCCCCCTAGGGATACGCAGTATTTT	CASSHTGADPPRDTQYF
-	-	TRBJ1-2	TRBV6-1	TGTGCCAGCAGGTCGGGAAACTATGGCTACACCTTC	CASRSGNYGYTF
-	-	TRBJ1-1	TRBV7-6	TGTGCCAGCAGCTTAGCGGCGGGGAACACTGAAGCTTTCTTT	CASSLAAGNTEAFF
TRBD1	-	TRBJ2-1	TRBV7-6	TGTGCCAGCAGCCCTAAACAGGGGGAGAGGGACGATGAGCAGTTCTTC	CASSPKQGERDDEQFF
-	-	TRBJ2-7	TRBV11-2	TGTGCCAGCAGCTTATGGGGCTACGAGCAGTACTTC	CASSLWGYEQYF
TRBD1	few	TRBJ1-3	TRBV10-3	TGTGCCATCAGTCCGGGACAGCCCTCTGGAAACACCATATATTTT	CAISPGQPSGNTIYF
TRBD1	-	TRBJ1-1	TRBV5-8	TGTGCCAGCAGCCCTGAGTACCAGGGGGGGAACACTGAAGCTTTCTTT	CASSPEYQGGNTEAFF
TRBD1	-	TRBJ2-5	TRBV5-4	TGTGCCAGCAGTTCTCGACAGGGGGAAGAGACCCAGTACTTC	CASSSRQGEETQYF
TRBD1	few	TRBJ1-2	TRBV5-6	TGTGCCAGCAGCTTGTCTGGGACAGGGAATGGCTACACCTTC	CASSLSGTGNGYTF
-	-	TRBJ2-1	TRBV4-2	TGTGCCAGCAGCCAACTAGTTGAGCAGTTCTTC	CASSQLVEQFF
TRBD2	-	TRBJ2-3	TRBV7-9	TGTGCCAGCAGTCCCGATTTGGCGGGGGGGACAGATACGCAGTATTTT	CASSPDLAGGTDTQYF
TRBD2	-	TRBJ2-3	TRBV5-4	TGTGCCAGCAGCGGGACCGGGACTAGCGGGCCCCGCGGGGCAGATACGCAGTATTTT	CASSGTGTSGPRGADTQYF
TRBD1	-	TRBJ2-7	TRBV11-3	TGTGCCAGCAGCTCCACAGGGGCGAATTCCTACGAGCAGTACTTC	CASSSTGANSYEQYF
TRBD2	-	TRBJ2-3	TRBV5-6	TGTGCCAGCAGCTTCCGACTAGCGGGGGGGCAGACAGATACGCAGTATTTT	CASSFRLAGGQTDTQYF
-	-	TRBJ2-6	TRBV5-6	TGTGCCAGCAGCTATGGACTTCCCTCTGGGGCCAACGTCCTGACTTTC	CASSYGLPSGANVLTF
-	-	TRBJ1-6	TRBV6-6	TGTGCCAGCAGTCAACAGGAATCACCCCTCCACTTT	CASSQQESPLHF
TRBD2	-	TRBJ2-4	TRBV5-6	TGTGCCAGCAGCTTGGATTCTAGCGGGGGCATTCAGTACTTC	CASSLDSSGGIQYF
TRBD1	-	TRBJ2-5	TRBV10-3	TGTGCCATCAGAGACAGGGAAACGGAGACCCAGTACTTC	CAIRDRETETQYF
-	-	TRBJ2-5	TRBV7-9	TGTGCCAGCAGCCCATCTTCGGCTCAAGAGACCCAGTACTTC	CASSPSSAQETQYF
TRBD1	-	TRBJ2-5	TRBV2	TGTGCCAGCAGTAGCTCCGGGACAGGGACCGTGGAGACCCAGTACTTC	CASSSSGTGTVETQYF
-	-	TRBJ1-4	TRBV9	TGTGCCAGCAGCGTAGTCGCCGGTGGGGGCCGGGGGGAAAAACTGTTTTTT	CASSVVAGGGRGEKLFF
-	-	TRBJ1-2	TRBV5-1	TGCGCCAGCAGCCGGGACGGAGGCTCCTATGGCTACACCTTC	CASSRDGGSYGYTF
TRBD1	-	TRBJ1-2	TRBV4-1	TGCGCCAGCAGCCAAGGGAAAGGGACAGGGGCTTATGGCTACACCTTC	CASSQGKGTGAYGYTF
-	-	TRBJ2-3	TRBV7-2	TGTGCCAGCAGCTCGCCCGGGACCCTAAGAGCAGATACGCAGTATTTT	CASSSPGTLRADTQYF
-	-	TRBJ1-2	TRBV6-5	TGTGCCAGCACCTCCGGCGGGTATGGCTACACCTTC	CASTSGGYGYTF
-	-	TRBJ2-7	TRBV6-1	TGTGCCAGCACGGCAGGGGAATACCCCTCCTACGAGCAGTACTTC	CASTAGEYPSYEQYF
-	once	TRBJ2-1	TRBV2	TGTGCCAGCAGTGTATCCTACAATGAGCAGTTCTTC	CASSVSYNEQFF
TRBD2	-	TRBJ2-2	TRBV7-3	TGTGCCAGCAGCCCCCCGGGGGGGGAGGAGCTGTTTTTT	CASSPPGGEELFF
-	-	TRBJ2-6	TRBV7-7	TGTGCCAGCAGCCTGGGAGGCAGGGGCGGGACTGGGGCCAACGTCCTGACTTTC	CASSLGGRGGTGANVLTF
-	-	TRBJ1-5	TRBV30	TGTGCCGGCACCGGGACGGCAGATAGCAATCAGCCCCAGCATTTT	CAGTGTADSNQPQHF
-	-	TRBJ2-7	TRBV5-4	TGTGCCAGCAGCTCGCCGGGACTGACTAGCTACGAGCAGTACTTC	CASSSPGLTSYEQYF
TRBD2	once	TRBJ2-3	TRBV7-2	TGTGCCAGCAGCTTAGGGCTAGCGGGGGGCCAAGGAGATACGCAGTATTTT	CASSLGLAGGQGDTQYF
-	-	TRBJ2-3	TRBV7-2	TGTGCCAGCAGCCCCGACAGTTTGGGCACAGATACGCAGTATTTT	CASSPDSLGTDTQYF
-	-	TRBJ2-5	TRBV6-6	TGTGCCAGCAGTTGGGGCCCAGAGACCCAGTACTTC	CASSWGPETQYF
-	-	TRBJ2-1	TRBV9	TGTGCCAGCAGCTCCAATCAAGATGAGCAGTTCTTC	CASSSNQDEQFF
TRBD1	once	TRBJ1-2	TRBV14	TGTGCCAGCAGCCAAGATCGGACAGGTCGGGGTAACTATGGCTACACCTTC	CASSQDRTGRGNYGYTF
-	-	TRBJ1-1	TRBV6-1	TGTGCCAGCAGTGAAGGGTACACTGAAGCTTTCTTT	CASSEGYTEAFF
-	-	TRBJ1-2	TRBV19	TGTGCCAGTACCAATCCTCCCTTCGTATGGGGCTACACCTTC	CASTNPPFVWGYTF
TRBD2	-	TRBJ2-1	TRBV7-8	TGTGCCAGCAGCTTAGCTCTCCAGACTAGCGGGGCTAGGAATGAGCAGTTCTTC	CASSLALQTSGARNEQFF
-	few	TRBJ1-2	TRBV7-9	TGTGCCAGCAGCTTAGGAATTGGGGAGGGAGGCTACACCTTC	CASSLGIGEGGYTF
TRBD1	-	TRBJ1-4	TRBV10-3	TGTGCCATCTCTCGGGACAGGAATGAAAAACTGTTTTTT	CAISRDRNEKLFF
-	-	TRBJ2-7	TRBV7-9	TGTGCCAGCAGCCCGCGACAGGCGGCCTACGAGCAGTACTTC	CASSPRQAAYEQYF
-	-	TRBJ1-1	TRBV21-1	TGTGCCAGCAGTCCTACCCGAGGGGGGAAATATGGCACTGAAGCTTTCTTT	CASSPTRGGKYGTEAFF
TRBD1	-	TRBJ1-2	TRBV9	TGTGCCAGCAGGGGGACAGTGAGCTATGGCTACACCTTC	CASRGTVSYGYTF
-	-	TRBJ2-2	TRBV27	TGTGCCAGCAGTTTTTTACAGGGTTCCGGGGAGCTGTTTTTT	CASSFLQGSGELFF
-	-	TRBJ2-7	TRBV30	TGTGCCTGGAGCTTAGGACAGCAGCCTTCCTACGAGCAGTACTTC	CAWSLGQQPSYEQYF
TRBD1	-	TRBJ2-1	TRBV4-3	TGCGCCAGCAGCCAGAAAAAAGCGAACAGGGGGGTCAATGAGCAGTTCTTC	CASSQKKANRGVNEQFF
TRBD1	-	TRBJ2-7	TRBV30	TGTGCCTGGGTTCGAGACAGGGGTTACGAGCAGTACTTC	CAWVRDRGYEQYF
TRBD2	-	TRBJ2-5	TRBV19	TGTGCCAGTAGTCTCTTACGGGGGGGCCAAGAGACCCAGTACTTC	CASSLLRGGQETQYF
-	-	TRBJ1-3	TRBV6-1	TGTGCCAGCAGTGTGGACAGCACAACTGGAAACACCATATATTTT	CASSVDSTTGNTIYF
TRBD1	-	TRBJ2-7	TRBV9	TGTGCCAGCAGCTCTGGGACAGGCCCCTCTGAGCAGTACTTC	CASSSGTGPSEQYF
-	-	TRBJ2-6	TRBV7-9	TGTGCCAGCAGCTTAGCCGGGTTGGGGTCCTCTGGGGCCAACGTCCTGACTTTC	CASSLAGLGSSGANVLTF
TRBD2	-	TRBJ2-5	TRBV4-1	TGCGCCAGCAGCCAAGTTAGTTTCGGGGAGGGAGAGACCCAGTACTTC	CASSQVSFGEGETQYF
-	-	TRBJ1-2	TRBV6-4	TGTGCCAGCAGTGACTCGAGAACCACGCCGGCCACCTTC	CASSDSRTTPATF
TRBD2	-	TRBJ2-3	TRBV7-6	TGTGCCAGCAGCCCGTTGAGCGGGGGGGCCGGTATAACAGATACGCAGTATTTT	CASSPLSGGAGITDTQYF
-	-	TRBJ1-6	TRBV19	TGTGCCAGTAGTATTGGGCAGAATAATTCACCCCTCCACTTT	CASSIGQNNSPLHF
-	-	TRBJ2-3	TRBV19	TGTGCCAGTAGTGGTGGGGGCTCTACCTACACAGATACGCAGTATTTT	CASSGGGSTYTDTQYF
-	-	TRBJ2-6	TRBV6-1	TGTGCCAGCAGTGATACAGGGATCTCTGGGGCCAACGTCCTGACTTTC	CASSDTGISGANVLTF